Below are 23 T cell receptor beta chains sequenced from a single sample in a study of T-cell memory formation after mild COVID-19. TCRdb used MiXCR to reprocess the 5' RACE reads, holding one entry per CDR3 protein. The data show hundreds of thousands of distinct CDR3 sequences, about 16% seen once. Input material: PBMCs or a T cell subset sorted from them (not recorded which). These receptors were obtained from a man between 18 and 29 years old who had mild COVID-19 (a few samples of this study predate the infection). Cell type and time point are not known.

The rearrangement joins TRBV19 to TRBJ2-1, with 7 bases aligning to TRBD1. Germline V lookup: CDR1 LNHDA, CDR2 SQIVND (reference sequence). With V trimmed by 6 bases and J by 9 bases, 8 bases remained unmatched. The CDR3 length is 13 residues. In DNA, the CDR3 is TGTGCCAGTAGCCTGGACAGGAGGAGTGAGCAGTTCTTC. Its translation is CASSLDRRSEQFF. Filled out from reference TRBV19 and TRBJ2-1, the complete variable domain reads DGGITQSPKYLFRKEGQNVTLSCEQNLNHDAMYWYRQDPGQGLRLIYYSQIVNDFQKGDIAEGYSVSREKKESFPLTVTSAQKNPTAFYLCASSLDRRSEQFFGPGTRLTVL.

The V gene is TRBV5-1, the J gene TRBJ2-3, with TRBD1 matching over 9 bases. Germline V lookup: CDR1 SGHRS, CDR2 YFSETQ. The CDR3 sequence is 14 residues long. The V gene end was trimmed by 5 bases and the J gene end by 4 bases; junction bases not matched to a gene: 5. In nucleotides, the CDR3 is TGCGCCAGCAGACAGGGGGCAGGAGCAGATACGCAGTATTTT. This gives the protein CASRQGAGADTQYF.

This clonotype has more than one count but fewer than ten. The rearrangement links TRBV7-2 to TRBJ1-4; no definite D call. This CDR3 region has 15 residues. V gave up 2 bases and J gave up 0 bases, with 7 bases separating them. Germline assignment: CDR1 SGHTA and CDR2 FQGNSA. The CDR3 coding sequence is TGTGCCAGCAGCTTACAGGTTGCAACTAATGAAAAACTGTTTTTT. Amino acid sequence: CASSLQVATNEKLFF.

This clonotype was observed a handful of times. The chain recombines TRBV5-6 with TRBJ2-7, with 7 nucleotides matching TRBD2. Losses at the gene ends were 2 bases for V and 7 bases for J; bases not matched to a gene: 3. This CDR3 comprises 12 residues. Per germline, CDR1 SGHDT and CDR2 YYEEEE. The CDR3 loop reads CASSFTSAEQYV. CDR3 DNA: TGTGCCAGCAGCTTCACTAGCGCTGAGCAGTACGTC.

The rearrangement links TRBV12-3 or TRBV12-4 to TRBJ1-2, with D maybe TRBD1 (6 bases). Between the trimmed V and J ends, which lost 0 bases and 8 bases, there was a span of 22 bases. The CDR3 runs to 17 residues. CDR3 sequence: CASSLALGAGVRSGYTF. Written as DNA, the CDR3 is TGTGCCAGCAGTTTAGCGCTAGGGGCAGGGGTACGGAGCGGCTACACCTTC.

The J gene is TRBJ2-1, the V gene TRBV4-3; 8 nucleotides align to TRBD1. The CDR3 has 13 residues. Germline values: CDR1 LGHNA, CDR2 YSLEER. With V trimmed by 4 bases and J by 7 bases, 3 bases remained unmatched. CDR3 sequence reads: CASSRGDRNEQFF. The CDR3 DNA reads TGCGCCAGCAGCCGAGGGGACAGGAATGAGCAGTTCTTC.

V and J are TRBV4-2 and TRBJ1-2; TRBD1 is a possible D gene (5 bases). CDR1 is LGHNA, CDR2 YNFKEQ, per germline. The CDR3 contains 14 residues. Trimming removed 0 bases at V and 8 bases at J, with 13 bases between. CDR3 bases: TGTGCCAGCAGCCAAGATTGGGGCCGGGAAGGCTACACCTTC. This encodes CASSQDWGREGYTF.

The chain carries TRBV10-3 and TRBJ2-1; a possible D gene is TRBD1 (5 bases). Germline V gene sequence: CDR1 ENHRY, CDR2 SYGVKD. This CDR3 has 13 amino acids. Trimming pared 8 bases from V and 1 base from J, leaving 9 bases between. This CDR3 is CAIGQGSYNEQFF. The CDR3, as DNA: TGTGCCATCGGTCAGGGATCCTACAATGAGCAGTTCTTC.

This rearrangement joins TRBV12-3 or TRBV12-4 to TRBJ1-5; no definite D call. V was shortened by 3 bases and J by 6 bases, with 9 bases between the two germline ends. This CDR3 comprises 13 residues. In DNA form, the CDR3 reads TGTGCCAGCAGTTTCAGAATAGCTCAGCCCCAGCATTTT. Its protein product is CASSFRIAQPQHF.

This clonotype occurred a few times. The J gene is TRBJ1-1, the V gene TRBV5-1; 9 positions agree with TRBD1. Germline V lookup: CDR1 SGHRS, CDR2 YFSETQ. Unmatched junction bases numbered 3, after V lost 2 bases and J lost 4 bases. This CDR3 region has 14 residues. CDR3 sequence reads: CASSLGQGFTEAFF. CDR3 coding DNA: TGCGCCAGCAGCTTAGGACAGGGGTTCACTGAAGCTTTCTTT.

The genes are TRBV7-3 and TRBJ2-3; possibly TRBD2 for D (5 bases). V gave up 8 bases and J gave up 2 bases, with 11 bases separating them. Per the germline V gene, CDR1 is SGHTA and CDR2 is FQGTGA. This CDR3 is built from 13 residues. DNA of the CDR3: TGTGCCAGCGGGAGTACAAACACAGATACGCAGTATTTT. Its protein product is CASGSTNTDTQYF.

The chain is built from TRBV7-9 and TRBJ2-3; D remains ambiguous. The germline V gene encodes CDR1 SEHNR and CDR2 FQNEAQ (reference sequence). V dropped 3 bases and J dropped 0 bases, with 4 bases sitting between them. The CDR3 loop spans 13 amino acids. The CDR3 protein is CASSFESTDTQYF. CDR3 coding DNA: TGTGCCAGCAGCTTCGAGAGCACAGATACGCAGTATTTT.

This clonotype was recorded a few times. The chain combines TRBV12-3 or TRBV12-4 with TRBJ2-1, with 11 bases identical to TRBD1. This CDR3 contains 15 residues. The J segment lost 9 bases and the V segment lost 6 bases, leaving 10 bases of the junction unmatched. For the CDR3, the DNA is TGTGCCAGCAGCCAACAACCGGGACAGGGGGTTGAGCAGTTCTTC. It encodes CASSQQPGQGVEQFF.

This chain joins TRBV6-1 and TRBJ1-2, with D possibly TRBD1 on 6 matching bases. Trimming left V 6 bases short and J 5 bases short, with 13 bases between. This CDR3 comprises 13 residues. Per the germline V gene, CDR1 is MNHNS and CDR2 is SASEGT. CDR3 nucleotides: TGTGCCAGCAGGGGAGGGGGAGTATATGGCTACACCTTC. Its protein product is CASRGGGVYGYTF.

The rearrangement links TRBV4-3 to TRBJ2-7; D gene ambiguous. The CDR3 consists of 13 residues. Germline values: CDR1 LGHNA, CDR2 YSLEER. V shed 0 bases and J shed 3 bases, with 6 bases lying between them. In DNA, the CDR3 is TGCGCCAGCAGCCAAGATGGCGGCTACGAGCAGTACTTC. This translates into CASSQDGGYEQYF.

The chain uses TRBV9 and TRBJ1-6; TRBD1 aligns across 8 bases. The junction had 4 bases not matched to a gene; V was cut back by 2 bases and J by 6 bases. The CDR3 has 15 residues. Germline V CDR1 and CDR2: SGDLS, YYNGEE. The CDR3 bases are TGTGCCAGCAGCGTGGCGGGACAGGTTAATTCACCCCTCCACTTT. Translation gives CASSVAGQVNSPLHF.

Details on this clonotype: It may be a read error: a sequence one base away is much more abundant. V is TRBV7-9 and J is TRBJ1-2; the match to TRBD1 covers 11 bases. Germline CDR1 SEHNR, CDR2 FQNEAQ (reference sequence). J gave up 5 bases and V 5 bases, and 7 bases lay outside the gene matches. This CDR3 comprises 15 residues. CDR3 region: CASSLDRGHLYGYTF. The CDR3 nucleotides are TGTGCCAGCAGCCTGGACAGGGGGCATCTATATGGCTACACCTTC.

The chain links TRBV4-1 to TRBJ2-7, with 7 nucleotides matching TRBD1. J was trimmed by 0 bases and V by 0 bases; bases with no gene match: 11. Germline V CDR1 and CDR2: MGHRA, YSYEKL. The CDR3 contains 18 residues. The CDR3, as DNA: TGCGCCAGCAGCCAAGAGAACCTTAGACAGGGAAGCTCCTACGAGCAGTACTTC. Amino acid sequence: CASSQENLRQGSSYEQYF.

Many counts were recorded for this clonotype. V is TRBV28 and J is TRBJ2-3; either TRBD1 or TRBD2 may fit D (5 bases each). Trimming cost V 2 bases and J 6 bases, with 9 bases left between them. From germline, CDR1 is MDHEN and CDR2 SYDVKM. The CDR3 length is 13 residues. CDR3 nucleotide sequence: TGTGCCAGCAGTTTAGGGGACCCTGATACGCAGTATTTT. This gives the protein CASSLGDPDTQYF.

This chain links TRBV5-1 with TRBJ1-3; no clear D. CDR1 and CDR2 from the germline V gene are SGHRS and YFSETQ. The V end was cut by 0 bases, the J end by 0 bases, with 4 bases between. CDR3 length: 14 amino acids. Written as DNA, the CDR3 is TGCGCCAGCAGCTTGGACTTCTCTGGAAACACCATATATTTT. Protein product: CASSLDFSGNTIYF. The whole variable domain, filled in from reference TRBV5-1 and TRBJ1-3, reads KAGVTQTPRYLIKTRGQQVTLSCSPISGHRSVSWYQQTPGQGLQFLFEYFSETQRNKGNFPGRFSGRQFSNSRSEMNVSTLELGDSALYLCASSLDFSGNTIYFGEGSWLTVV.

This clonotype occurred a few times. The chain has TRBV4-3 and TRBJ2-5; perhaps TRBD2 as D (6 bases). CDR1 is LGHNA and CDR2 is YSLEER in the germline V gene. This CDR3 comprises 12 residues. Trimming stripped 0 bases from V and 7 bases from J, with 6 bases between. The CDR3 coding sequence is TGCGCCAGCAGCCAAGAGCGGGGGACCCAGTACTTC. Translated: CASSQERGTQYF.

This clonotype was seen a few times. The V call is TRBV10-3, the J call TRBJ1-2; 7 bases fit TRBD1. CDR3 length: 11 residues. V lost 11 bases and J lost 3; bases outside the gene matches: 3. Germline CDR1 and CDR2: ENHRY and SYGVKD. DNA for the CDR3: TGTGCCGTCCAGGGGGACTATGGCTACACCTTC. Residues: CAVQGDYGYTF.

The chain has TRBV6-1 and TRBJ1-5; a weak D match, TRBD1 (5 bases). CDR3 length equals 15 residues. CDR1 and CDR2 (germline): MNHNS, SASEGT. CDR3 sequence (DNA): TGTGCAAAAGCAGGGACCGCAGGTTGGAATCAGCCCCAGCATTTT. This encodes CAKAGTAGWNQPQHF.